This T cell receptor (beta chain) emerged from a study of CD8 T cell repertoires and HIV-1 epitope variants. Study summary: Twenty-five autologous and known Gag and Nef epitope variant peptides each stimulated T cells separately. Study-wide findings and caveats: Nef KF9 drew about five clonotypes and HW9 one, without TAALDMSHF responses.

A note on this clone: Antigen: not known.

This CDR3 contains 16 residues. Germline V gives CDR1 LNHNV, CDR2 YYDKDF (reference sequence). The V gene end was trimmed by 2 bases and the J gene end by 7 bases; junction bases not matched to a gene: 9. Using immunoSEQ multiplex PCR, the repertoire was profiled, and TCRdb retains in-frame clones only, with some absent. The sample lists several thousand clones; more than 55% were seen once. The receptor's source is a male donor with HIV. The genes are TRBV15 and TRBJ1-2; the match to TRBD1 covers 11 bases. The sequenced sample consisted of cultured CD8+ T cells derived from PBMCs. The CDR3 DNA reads TGTGCCACCAGCAGATCACGGACAGGGGGCGCGGGTGGCTACACCTTC. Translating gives CATSRSRTGGAGGYTF.